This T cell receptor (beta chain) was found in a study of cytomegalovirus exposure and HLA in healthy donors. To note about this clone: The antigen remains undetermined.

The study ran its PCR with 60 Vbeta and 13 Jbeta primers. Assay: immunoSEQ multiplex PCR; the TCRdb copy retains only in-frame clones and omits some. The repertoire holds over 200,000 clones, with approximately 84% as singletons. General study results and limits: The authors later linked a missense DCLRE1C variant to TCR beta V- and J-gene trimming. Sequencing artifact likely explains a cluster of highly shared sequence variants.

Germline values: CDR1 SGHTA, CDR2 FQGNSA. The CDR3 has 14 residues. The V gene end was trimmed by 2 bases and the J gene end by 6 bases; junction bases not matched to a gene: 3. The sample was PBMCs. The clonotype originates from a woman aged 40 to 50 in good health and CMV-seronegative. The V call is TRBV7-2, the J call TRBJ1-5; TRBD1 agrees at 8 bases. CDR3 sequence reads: CASSLTGGGQPQHF. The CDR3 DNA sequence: TGTGCCAGCAGCTTAACAGGGGGAGGTCAGCCCCAGCATTTT. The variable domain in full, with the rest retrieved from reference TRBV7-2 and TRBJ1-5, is GAGVSQSPSNKVTEKGKDVELRCDPISGHTALYWYRQSLGQGLEFLIYFQGNSAPDKSGLPSDRFSAERTGGSVSTLTIQRTQQEDSAVYLCASSLTGGGQPQHFGDGTRLSIL.